The subject of this entry is one TCR beta chain. The repertoire was sequenced with immunoSEQ multiplex PCR; TCRdb's copy has only in-frame clones and lacks some. Here the sample spans roughly 350,000 clones, just over 85% being singletons. The record originates from a study of cytomegalovirus exposure and HLA in healthy donors. CDR3 length: 14 amino acids. Unmatched junction bases numbered 6, after V lost 5 bases and J lost 5 bases. The germline gives CDR1 SGHNT, CDR2 YENEEA. This clonotype originated in a woman aged 18-29 years in good health and CMV-seronegative. What was sequenced was PBMCs. The V gene is TRBV11-3, the J gene TRBJ2-1; 7 bases line up with TRBD1. The CDR3 region is CASSTGQAHNEQFF. The CDR3 region has the DNA TGTGCCAGCAGCACCGGACAGGCCCACAATGAGCAGTTCTTC.